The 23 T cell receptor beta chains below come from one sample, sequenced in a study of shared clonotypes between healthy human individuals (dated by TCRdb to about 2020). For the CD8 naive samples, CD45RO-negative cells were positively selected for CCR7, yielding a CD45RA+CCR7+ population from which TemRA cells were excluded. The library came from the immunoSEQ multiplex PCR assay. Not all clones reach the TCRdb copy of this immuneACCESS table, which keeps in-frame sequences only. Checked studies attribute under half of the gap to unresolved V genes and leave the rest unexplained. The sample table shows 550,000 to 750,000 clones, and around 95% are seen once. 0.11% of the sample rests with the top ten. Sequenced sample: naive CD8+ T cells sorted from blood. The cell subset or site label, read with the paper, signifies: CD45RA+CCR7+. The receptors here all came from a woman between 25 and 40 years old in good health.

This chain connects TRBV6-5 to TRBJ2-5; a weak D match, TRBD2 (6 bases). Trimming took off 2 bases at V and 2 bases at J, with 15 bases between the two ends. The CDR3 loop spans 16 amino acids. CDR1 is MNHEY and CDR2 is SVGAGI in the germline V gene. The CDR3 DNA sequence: TGTGCCAGCAGTTACGGGACTGGGGCAGTTCAAGAGACCCAGTACTTC. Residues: CASSYGTGAVQETQYF.

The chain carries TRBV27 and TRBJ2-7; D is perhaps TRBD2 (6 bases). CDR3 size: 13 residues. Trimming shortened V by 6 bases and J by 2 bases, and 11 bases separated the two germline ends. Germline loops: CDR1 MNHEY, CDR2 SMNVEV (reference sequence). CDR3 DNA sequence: TGTGCCAGCAGACCCGGGGGTGCCTACGAGCAGTACTTC. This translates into CASRPGGAYEQYF.

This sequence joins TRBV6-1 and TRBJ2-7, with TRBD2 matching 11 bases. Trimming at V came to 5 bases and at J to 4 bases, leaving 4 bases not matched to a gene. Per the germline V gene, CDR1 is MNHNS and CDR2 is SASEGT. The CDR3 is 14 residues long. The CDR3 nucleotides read TGTGCCAGCAGTACTAGCGGGAGTTATTACGAGCAGTACTTC. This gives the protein CASSTSGSYYEQYF.

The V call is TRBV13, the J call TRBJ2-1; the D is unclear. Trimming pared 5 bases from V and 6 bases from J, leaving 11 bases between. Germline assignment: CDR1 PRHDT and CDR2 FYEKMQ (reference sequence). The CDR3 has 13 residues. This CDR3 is CASSPPLVNEQFF. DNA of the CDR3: TGTGCCAGCAGCCCCCCCCTAGTCAATGAGCAGTTCTTC.

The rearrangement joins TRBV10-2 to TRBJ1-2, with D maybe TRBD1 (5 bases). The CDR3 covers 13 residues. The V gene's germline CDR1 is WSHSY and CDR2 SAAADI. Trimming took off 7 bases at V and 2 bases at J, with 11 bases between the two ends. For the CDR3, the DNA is TGCGCCAGCACTTCGGGACTCAACTATGGCTACACCTTC. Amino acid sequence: CASTSGLNYGYTF.

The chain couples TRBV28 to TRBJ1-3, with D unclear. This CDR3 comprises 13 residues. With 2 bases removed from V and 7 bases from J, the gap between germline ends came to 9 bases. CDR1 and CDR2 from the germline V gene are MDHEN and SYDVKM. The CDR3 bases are TGTGCCAGCAGTTTAGATTGGGGTAACACCATATATTTT. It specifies CASSLDWGNTIYF. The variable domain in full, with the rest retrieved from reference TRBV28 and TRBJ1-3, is DVKVTQSSRYLVKRTGEKVFLECVQDMDHENMFWYRQDPGLGLRLIYFSYDVKMKEKGDIPEGYSVSREKKERFSLILESASTNQTSMYLCASSLDWGNTIYFGEGSWLTVV.

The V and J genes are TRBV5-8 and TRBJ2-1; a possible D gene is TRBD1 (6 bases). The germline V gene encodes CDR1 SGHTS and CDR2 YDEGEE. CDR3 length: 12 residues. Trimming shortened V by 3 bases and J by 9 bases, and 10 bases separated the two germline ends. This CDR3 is CASSYTDSEQFF. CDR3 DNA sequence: TGTGCCAGCAGCTATACGGACAGTGAGCAGTTCTTC.

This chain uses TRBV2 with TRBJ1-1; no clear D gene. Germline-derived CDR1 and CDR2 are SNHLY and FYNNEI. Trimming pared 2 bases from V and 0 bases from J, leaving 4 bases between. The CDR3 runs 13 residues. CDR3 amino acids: CASSEIMNTEAFF. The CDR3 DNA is TGTGCCAGCAGTGAAATAATGAACACTGAAGCTTTCTTT.

CDR3: CASTSGRLLEQYF. The CDR3 nucleotides read TGCGCCAGCACTAGCGGGAGACTGCTCGAGCAGTACTTC. The chain carries TRBV10-2 and TRBJ2-7; 10 bases agree with TRBD2. V shed 7 bases, J shed 6 bases, and the junction held 6 bases outside the gene matches. The CDR3 spans 13 residues. Germline V gives CDR1 WSHSY, CDR2 SAAADI.

The CDR3: CASSPTGGFGETQYF. DNA of the CDR3: TGTGCCAGCAGCCCTACGGGGGGATTCGGCGAGACCCAGTACTTC. This chain uses TRBV28 with TRBJ2-5; 7 nucleotides align to TRBD2. V lost 6 bases, J lost 5 bases, and 12 bases stayed unmatched. Germline V gives CDR1 MDHEN, CDR2 SYDVKM. The length of the CDR3 is 15 residues.

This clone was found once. The CDR3: CASSQRTGALSGELFF. As DNA, the CDR3 is TGTGCCAGCAGCCAAAGGACTGGAGCCCTTTCCGGGGAGCTGTTTTTT. The chain recombines TRBV14 with TRBJ2-2, with TRBD2 as a possible D gene (5 bases). The V and J ends lost 2 bases and 6 bases respectively, with 16 bases between them. CDR3 length: 16 residues. Looked up from germline, CDR1 is SGHDN and CDR2 is FVKESK.

The CDR3 nucleotides are TGCGCCAGCAGCTTTTACAGGGGGCTCGGCTACACCTTC. Translation: CASSFYRGLGYTF. The chain joins TRBV5-1 to TRBJ1-2; 9 positions agree with TRBD1. In germline, CDR1 is SGHRS, CDR2 YFSETQ. The V segment lost 2 bases and the J segment 8 bases; nucleotides outside the gene matches: 4. This CDR3 is 13 amino acids long.

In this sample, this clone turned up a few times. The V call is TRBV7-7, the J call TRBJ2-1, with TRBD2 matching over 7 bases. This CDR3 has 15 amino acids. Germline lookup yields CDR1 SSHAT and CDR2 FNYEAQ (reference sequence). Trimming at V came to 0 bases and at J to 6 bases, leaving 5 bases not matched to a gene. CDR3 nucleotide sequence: TGTGCCAGCAGCTTAGCGGCGGGAGCGGTCAATGAGCAGTTCTTC. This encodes CASSLAAGAVNEQFF. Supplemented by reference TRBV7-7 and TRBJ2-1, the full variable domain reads GAGVSQSPRYKVTKRGQDVTLRCDPISSHATLYWYQQALGQGPEFLTYFNYEAQPDKSGLPSDRFSAERPEGSISTLTIQRTEQRDSAMYRCASSLAAGAVNEQFFGPGTRLTVL.

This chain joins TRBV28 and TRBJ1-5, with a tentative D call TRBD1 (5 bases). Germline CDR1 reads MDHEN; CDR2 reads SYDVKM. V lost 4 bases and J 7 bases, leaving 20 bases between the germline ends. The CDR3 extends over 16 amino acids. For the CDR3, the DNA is TGTGCCAGCAGTTCACGAGAATTGGGGGTACGACAGCCCCAGCATTTT. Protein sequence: CASSSRELGVRQPQHF.

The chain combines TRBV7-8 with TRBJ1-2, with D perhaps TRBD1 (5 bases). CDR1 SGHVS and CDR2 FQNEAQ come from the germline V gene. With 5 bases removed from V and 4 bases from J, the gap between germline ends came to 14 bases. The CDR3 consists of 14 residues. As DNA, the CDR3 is TGTGCCAGCAGCGTTGCCAGGGTAGGCTATGGCTACACCTTC. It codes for CASSVARVGYGYTF.

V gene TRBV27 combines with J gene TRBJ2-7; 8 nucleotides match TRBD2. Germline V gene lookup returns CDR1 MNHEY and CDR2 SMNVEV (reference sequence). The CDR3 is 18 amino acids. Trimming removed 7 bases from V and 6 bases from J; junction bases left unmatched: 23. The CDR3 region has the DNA TGTGCCAGCATCCGCAAAACTAGCGGTGGGCTCTACTACGGCGAGCAGTACTTC. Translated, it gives CASIRKTSGGLYYGEQYF.

CDR3 in amino acids: CASSQDGGDPEAFF. The CDR3 DNA sequence: TGCGCCAGCAGCCAAGATGGAGGGGACCCTGAAGCTTTCTTT. This rearrangement joins TRBV4-1 to TRBJ1-1; perhaps TRBD1 as D (5 bases). The CDR3 loop spans 14 amino acids. V shed 0 bases and J shed 6 bases, with 11 bases lying between them. Germline CDR1 and CDR2: MGHRA and YSYEKL.

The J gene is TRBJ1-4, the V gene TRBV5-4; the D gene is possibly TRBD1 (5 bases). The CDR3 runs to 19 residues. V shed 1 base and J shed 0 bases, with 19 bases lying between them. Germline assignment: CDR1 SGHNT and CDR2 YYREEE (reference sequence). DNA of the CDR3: TGTGCCAGCAGCTTGCGACCCGCGGGACCAAGATCAACTAATGAAAAACTGTTTTTT. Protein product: CASSLRPAGPRSTNEKLFF.

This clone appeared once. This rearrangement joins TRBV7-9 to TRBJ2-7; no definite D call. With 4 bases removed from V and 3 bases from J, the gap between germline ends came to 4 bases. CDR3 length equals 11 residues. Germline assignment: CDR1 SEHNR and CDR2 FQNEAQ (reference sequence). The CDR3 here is CASSSRYEQYF. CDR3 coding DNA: TGTGCCAGCAGCTCACGCTACGAGCAGTACTTC.

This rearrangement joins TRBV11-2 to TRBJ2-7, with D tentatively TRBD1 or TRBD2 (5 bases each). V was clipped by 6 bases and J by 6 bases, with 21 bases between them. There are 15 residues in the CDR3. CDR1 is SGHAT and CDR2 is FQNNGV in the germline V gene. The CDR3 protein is CASSPAAGPGAEQYF. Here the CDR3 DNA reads TGTGCCAGCAGTCCAGCAGCAGGACCCGGGGCCGAGCAGTACTTC.

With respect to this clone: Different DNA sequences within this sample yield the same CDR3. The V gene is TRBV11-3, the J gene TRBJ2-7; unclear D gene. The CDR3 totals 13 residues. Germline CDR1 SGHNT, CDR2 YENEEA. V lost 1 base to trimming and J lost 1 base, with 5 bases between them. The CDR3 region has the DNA TGTGCCAGCAGCTTAGGGCCTTCCTACGAGCAGTACTTC. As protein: CASSLGPSYEQYF.

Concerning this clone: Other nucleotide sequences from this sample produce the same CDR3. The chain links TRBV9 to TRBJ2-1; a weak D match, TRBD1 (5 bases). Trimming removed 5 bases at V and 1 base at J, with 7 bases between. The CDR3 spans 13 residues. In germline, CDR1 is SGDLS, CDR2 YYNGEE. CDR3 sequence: CASSPGSYNEQFF. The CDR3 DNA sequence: TGTGCCAGCAGTCCAGGGTCCTACAATGAGCAGTTCTTC.

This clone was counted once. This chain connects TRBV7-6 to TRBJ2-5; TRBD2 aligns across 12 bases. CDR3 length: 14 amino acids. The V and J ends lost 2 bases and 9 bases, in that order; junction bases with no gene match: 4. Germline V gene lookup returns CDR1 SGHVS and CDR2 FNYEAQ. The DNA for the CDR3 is TGTGCCAGCAGCTTACCTAGCGGGAGGGCGGCCCAGTACTTC. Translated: CASSLPSGRAAQYF.